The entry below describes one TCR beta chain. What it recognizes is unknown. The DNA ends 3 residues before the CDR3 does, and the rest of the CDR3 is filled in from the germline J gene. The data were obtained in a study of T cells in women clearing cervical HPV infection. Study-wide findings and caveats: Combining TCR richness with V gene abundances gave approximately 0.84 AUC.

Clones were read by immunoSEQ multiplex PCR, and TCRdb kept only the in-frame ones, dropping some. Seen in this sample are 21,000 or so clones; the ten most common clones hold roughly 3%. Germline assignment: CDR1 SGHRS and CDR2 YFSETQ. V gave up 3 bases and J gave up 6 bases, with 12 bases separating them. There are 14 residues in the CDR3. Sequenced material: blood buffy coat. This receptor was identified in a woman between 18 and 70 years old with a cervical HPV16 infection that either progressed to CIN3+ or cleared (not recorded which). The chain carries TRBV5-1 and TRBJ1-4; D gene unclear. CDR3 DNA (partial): TGCGCCAGCAGCTGGGTTGCGGATCATGAAAAA. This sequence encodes CASSWVADHEK. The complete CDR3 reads CASSWVADHEKLFF.